The 5 T cell receptor beta chains in this list originate from one sample, sequenced in a study of CXCR3 chemokines and chemotherapy response in bladder cancer. TCRdb re-analysed the PCR reads in MiXCR, keeping a single row per CDR3 protein. The sample includes around 5,000 distinct CDR3 sequences, 13% to 15% of them seen just once. The sample was gathered from a patient whose treatment included neoadjuvant chemotherapy. The receptors come from a human donor with bladder cancer that responded to neoadjuvant chemotherapy.

On this clonotype: A far larger clone lies a single base away; this is likely a read error. V and J are TRBV10-3 and TRBJ2-7; 7 nucleotides align to TRBD2. Judging by the DNA end, TRBJ2-4 fits better; the J call may be wrong. The CDR3 has 16 residues. CDR1 is ENHRY, CDR2 SYGVKD, per germline. CDR3 in amino acids: CAISESIGRDQNIQYF. The CDR3 bases are TGTGCCATCAGTGAGTCTATAGGGAGGGACCAAAACATTCAGTACTTC.

The chain has TRBV20-1 and TRBJ2-3; 11 bases align to TRBD2. Germline trimming cut 6 bases from V and 6 bases from J; bases unmatched to any gene: 8. The CDR3 runs to 14 residues. CDR1 and CDR2 from the germline V gene are DFQATT and SNEGSKA (reference sequence). CDR3 DNA: TGCAGTGCGGGCCGGACTAGCGGGCCTGATACGCAGTATTTT. This codes for CSAGRTSGPDTQYF.

This clonotype was recorded many times. V usage is TRBV5-6 and J usage is TRBJ2-7; 12 bases map to TRBD2. The CDR3 runs to 19 residues. Looked up from germline, CDR1 is SGHDT and CDR2 is YYEEEE. The ends lost 1 base at V and 5 bases at J; junction bases unmatched: 16. CDR3 sequence: CASSLWLLAGGPKSHEQYF. In DNA form, the CDR3 reads TGTGCCAGCAGCTTGTGGCTCCTAGCGGGAGGGCCGAAGTCCCACGAGCAGTACTTC.

This clonotype was observed at least ten times. Here the CDR3 DNA reads TGCAGTGCCCCAGCGGGAGGGCGTGAGACCCAGTACTTC. It specifies CSAPAGGRETQYF. The rearrangement links TRBV20-1 to TRBJ2-5; TRBD2 matches 10 bases. This CDR3 is 13 amino acids long. Germline V CDR1 and CDR2: DFQATT, SNEGSKA (reference sequence). J was trimmed by 5 bases and V by 6 bases; bases with no gene match: 6.

With respect to this clonotype: Given a far larger clone just one base away, this is likely a sequencing read error. V gene TRBV24-1 combines with J gene TRBJ2-7; 14 bases line up with TRBD2. The J call may be faulty, since TRBJ2-1 better matches the DNA end. The CDR3 runs to 17 residues. Germline assignment: CDR1 KGHDR and CDR2 SFDVKD. CDR3 region: CATRGAGTSGSLGEQFF. The CDR3 DNA reads as TGTGCCACCAGGGGGGCCGGGACTAGCGGGAGTCTGGGTGAGCAGTTCTTC.